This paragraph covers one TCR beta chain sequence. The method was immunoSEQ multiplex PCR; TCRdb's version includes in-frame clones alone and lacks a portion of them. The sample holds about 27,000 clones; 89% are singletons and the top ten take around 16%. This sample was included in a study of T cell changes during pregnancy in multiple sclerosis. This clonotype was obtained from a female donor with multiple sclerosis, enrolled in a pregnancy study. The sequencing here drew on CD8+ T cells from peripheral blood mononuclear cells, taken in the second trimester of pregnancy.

CDR3 protein: CASSPSGYGEQYF. The CDR3 nucleotides read TGTGCCAGCTCACCAAGCGGCTACGGGGAGCAGTACTTC. The chain links TRBV18 to TRBJ2-7; TRBD2 is a possible D gene (5 bases). Germline lookup yields CDR1 KGHSH and CDR2 LQKENI. CDR3 length: 13 residues. The ends were cut back, 2 bases at V and 7 bases at J, with 12 bases in the middle.